This T cell receptor beta chain was sequenced in a study of CD8 T cells in Susac syndrome (dated by TCRdb to about 2019). About the study as a whole: The study used repertoire sequencing to test whether antigen drove CD8+ T cell activation and differentiation in Susac syndrome. The study compared CD8+ T cell repertoire clonality among 12 healthy donors, approximately 14 Susac syndrome patients and around 16 multiple sclerosis patients. Results the study describes overall, beyond this receptor: The number of individuals in the TCR sequencing and HLA analysis was acknowledged as relatively small.

Notes on this clonotype: Its antigen is unknown. No base-level quality is on record; no much larger clone is a single base apart.

RNA was extracted using the RNeasy kit, and about 0.45 to 1 ug of the RNA was reverse transcribed with random hexamers. The immunoSEQ multiplex PCR assay, covering 54 Vbeta and 13 Jbeta segments, was used to amplify TCR beta CDR3 regions. PCR amplification bias was corrected using a synthetic template baseline for primer optimization and computational correction. Per the authors' processing: Only productive sequences were kept, with reads annotated to V, D and J genes according to IMGT and analyzed in immunoSEQ Analyzer. Clonality was computed as one minus Shannon entropy normalized by log2 of the number of productive unique sequences. For each patient and control, public and private clones were evaluated among the 100 most prevalent clones. Clones were defined as Susac-specific when absent from the healthy and MS cohorts, from about 1,100 published viral clones and from other ImmuneACCESS disease sequences. TCRdb took the public reads, trimmed them with fastp at Q25, ran MiXCR for clone calling and kept in-frame beta chains. CDR3 protein sequences are deduplicated, and each keeps its most common genes and DNA. The V and J calls reflect TCRdb's pipeline rather than the authors' work. The sample includes around 50,000 distinct CDR3 sequences, with about 92% observed a single time. The ten biggest clones cover roughly 0.4% of the sample.

The CDR3 contains 16 residues, cysteine and phenylalanine counted. Solely the CDR3 DNA is kept, with 48 bases framed from the first base. Clipping removes 5 bases from V and 4 bases from J, with 10 as the unmatched junction base count. Taken from the germline V gene (reference sequence), the CDR1 and CDR2 loops are MNHEY and SMNVEV. High-throughput TCR beta sequencing profiled peripheral blood CD8+ and CD4+ T cells from healthy donors, Susac syndrome patients and multiple sclerosis patients. The healthy donors served as controls matched for age and sex. Bulk CD8+ and CD4+ T cells were purified by magnetic negative isolation, while CD8+ TEMRA cells were enriched using FACS. Blood was drawn into EDTA tubes, processed within 24 hours, and PBMCs were isolated by density gradient centrifugation. PBMCs destined for TCR sequencing were cryopreserved in liquid nitrogen and later thawed in a 37 °C water bath. A purity of at least 90% was achieved for sorted or isolated CD4+, CD8+ and CD8+ TEMRA cells.

This chain is built from TRBV27 and TRBJ1-5; TRBD1 lines up with 8 middle nucleotides. This sequence was found in a human donor in good health. Sequenced: CD8+ T cells from PBMCs. In nucleotide form, the sequence is TGTGCCAGCAGTGACCGGGACAGGCTTGGGAATCAGCCCCAGCATTTT. This gives the protein CASSDRDRLGNQPQHF.